The 8 T cell receptor beta chains given below trace back to one sample, sequenced in a study of PD-1 blockade in classical Hodgkin lymphoma. All the patients suffered relapse after autologous stem cell transplantation, and brentuximab vedotin exposure differed. Libraries were prepared by immunoSEQ multiplex PCR; TCRdb keeps only in-frame clonotypes and omits some of them. The data show 35,000 to 50,000 clones, roughly 70% seen once. This sample comprised peripheral blood mononuclear cells (PBMCs), obtained at baseline. These receptors all come from a human donor with classical Hodgkin lymphoma.

This chain connects TRBV14 to TRBJ1-4; possibly TRBD1 for D (6 bases). V dropped 3 bases and J dropped 0 bases, with 8 bases sitting between them. The CDR3 consists of 15 residues. From germline, CDR1 is SGHDN and CDR2 FVKESK. Here the CDR3 DNA reads TGTGCCAGCAGCCAGCAGGGGTCAACTAATGAAAAACTGTTTTTT. It translates to CASSQQGSTNEKLFF.

This chain joins TRBV28 and TRBJ2-5; D is unresolved. V was cut by 5 bases and J by 2 bases, with 12 bases left in between. Germline CDR1 MDHEN, CDR2 SYDVKM. CDR3 length: 14 residues. The CDR3 DNA is TGTGCCAGCAGTCAGACGCACTGGCAAGAGACCCAGTACTTC. Amino acid sequence: CASSQTHWQETQYF.

The chain uses TRBV19 and TRBJ2-7; D is ambiguous. In germline, CDR1 is LNHDA, CDR2 SQIVND (reference sequence). The CDR3 runs 14 residues. V lost 3 bases and J 8 bases, leaving 17 bases between the germline ends. CDR3 DNA sequence: TGTGCCAGTAGTATGGAGCAGCCCCCCCTGAAGCAGTACTTC. Its protein product is CASSMEQPPLKQYF.

The chain recombines TRBV6-1 with TRBJ2-6, with unresolved D. V was trimmed by 6 bases and J by 4 bases, leaving 10 bases between them. The CDR3 length is 14 residues. Germline V gene data show CDR1 as MNHNS and CDR2 as SASEGT. The CDR3 nucleotides read TGTGCCAGCAGGGAACAAGGAGGGGCCAACGTCCTGACTTTC. Amino acids: CASREQGGANVLTF.

The gene calls are TRBV2 and TRBJ2-5; the match to TRBD2 covers 10 bases. The CDR3 has 13 residues. V lost 8 bases to trimming and J lost 5 bases; unmatched junction nucleotides: 5. Germline V gene lookup returns CDR1 SNHLY and CDR2 FYNNEI. This CDR3 reads CASSQGLAETQYF. The CDR3 nucleotides are TGTGCCAGCTCTCAGGGACTAGCGGAGACCCAGTACTTC.

Turning to this clone: Other DNA sequences in this specimen translate into the identical CDR3. The genes are TRBV19 and TRBJ2-7; TRBD1 matches at 7 bases. The CDR3 runs 13 residues. CDR1 is LNHDA, CDR2 SQIVND, per germline (reference sequence). V shed 3 bases, J shed 3 bases, and the junction held 2 bases outside the gene matches. This CDR3 reads CASSIRQGYEQYF. CDR3 in DNA: TGTGCCAGTAGTATCAGACAGGGCTACGAGCAGTACTTC.

V and J are TRBV10-1 and TRBJ1-1, with D unresolved. The V gene's germline CDR1 is WNHNN and CDR2 SYGVQD (reference sequence). This CDR3 has 13 amino acids. Trimming removed 3 bases at V and 2 bases at J, with 7 bases between. The DNA for the CDR3 is TGCGCCAGCAGTGACTATATTAACACTGAAGCTTTCTTT. It yields the protein CASSDYINTEAFF.

The chain combines TRBV19 with TRBJ1-2; TRBD1 agrees at 7 bases. This CDR3 spans 12 amino acids. V lost 7 bases and J lost 4; bases outside the gene matches: 3. Germline-derived CDR1 and CDR2 are LNHDA and SQIVND (reference sequence). DNA of the CDR3: TGTGCCAGTACGGACAGGAGCTATGGCTACACCTTC. Its protein product is CASTDRSYGYTF.